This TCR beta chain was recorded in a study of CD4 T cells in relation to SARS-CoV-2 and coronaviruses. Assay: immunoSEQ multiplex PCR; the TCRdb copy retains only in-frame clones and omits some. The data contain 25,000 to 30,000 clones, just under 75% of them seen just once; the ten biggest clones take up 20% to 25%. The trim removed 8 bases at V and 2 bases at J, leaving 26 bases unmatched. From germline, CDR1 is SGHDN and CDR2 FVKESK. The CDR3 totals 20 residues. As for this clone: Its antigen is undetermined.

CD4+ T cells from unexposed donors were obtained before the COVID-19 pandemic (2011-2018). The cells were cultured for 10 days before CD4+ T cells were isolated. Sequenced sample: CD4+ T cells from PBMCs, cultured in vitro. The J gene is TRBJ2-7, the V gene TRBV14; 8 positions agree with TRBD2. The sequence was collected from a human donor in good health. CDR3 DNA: TGTGCCAGCTACCGGATAGGCGGGAGGAATGCTATTAGGGCGGCCTACGAGCAGTACTTC. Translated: CASYRIGGRNAIRAAYEQYF. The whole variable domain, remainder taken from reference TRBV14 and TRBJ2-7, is EAGVTQFPSHSVIEKGQTVTLRCDPISGHDNLYWYRRVMGKEIKFLLHFVKESKQDESGMPNNRFLAERTGGTYSTLKVQPAELEDSGVYFCASYRIGGRNAIRAAYEQYFGPGTRLTVT.